This TCR beta chain emerged from a study of identical twins' blood T cells. The study, taken as a whole, reports: Even for out-of-frame TCRbeta, twins reportedly shared V gene usage much more than unrelated donors.

TCRdb redid the calling of the 5' RACE reads with MiXCR, one entry per CDR3 protein. Found here are around 380,000 distinct CDR3 sequences, roughly 27% of them singletons; the top ten hold 6.1%. This clonotype was seen a handful of times. Its antigen is undetermined. Germline trimming cut 6 bases from V and 7 bases from J; bases unmatched to any gene: 16. The CDR3 is made up of 17 amino acids. The TCR originated in a woman between 18 and 50 years old in good health. The chain carries TRBV12-3 or TRBV12-4 and TRBJ1-5; 9 bases line up with TRBD1. Sequences were obtained from PBMCs. The CDR3 DNA reads TGTGCCAGCAGACTAAGTGGGGGGACAGGGCGTAGCCAGCCCCAGCATTTT. Its translation: CASRLSGGTGRSQPQHF.